The present T cell receptor beta chain was sequenced within a study of memory B cells and T cells in multiple sclerosis. General observations from the study: Normalization was needed because clone-set size differences affected shared clonotype counts.

CFSE-dim autoproliferating and CFSE-high non-proliferating T cells from unstimulated culture were sequenced separately. Replicate wells were pooled after around seven days of stimulus-free culture of 5x10^7 CFSE-labeled PBMCs. The PBMCs received approximately 0.5 uM CFSE and serum-free culture with no added stimuli. A word on this clone: What it recognizes is unknown.

Assay: immunoSEQ multiplex PCR; the TCRdb copy retains only in-frame clones and omits some. The sample lists approximately 47,000 clones, about four fifths occurring once. The origin of this receptor is a human donor with multiple sclerosis. The sequenced material came from PBMCs from blood kept in culture.

The CDR3 sequence: CSAYWGSQAQYF. The DNA for the CDR3 is TGCAGCGCCTACTGGGGGAGTCAGGCCCAGTACTTC. The chain combines TRBV29-1 with TRBJ2-5; tentatively, D is TRBD1 or TRBD2 (5 bases each). Germline CDR1 reads SQVTM; CDR2 reads ANQGSEA. The V gene lost 7 bases and the J gene lost 9 bases, with 18 bases spanning the gap. This CDR3 has 12 residues.